This T cell receptor beta chain was recorded in a study of blood T cells in healthy people across ages. Primed by a sample-barcoded 5' primer and a J-beta primer mix, a second PCR proceeded for about 6 to 12 cycles. MiXCR was run by TCRdb on the 5' RACE reads, yielding one entry per CDR3 protein. The repertoire holds more than 900,000 distinct CDR3 sequences, almost 30% seen once, with about a tenth in the top ten. The sample was also reused in another study, on T cells of mothers and their children.

The TCR originated in a middle-aged woman in good health. Specimen: blood.

This CDR3 is CASRLKTGQGSDEQYF. CDR3 bases: TGTGCCAGCAGACTAAAAACGGGACAGGGAAGCGACGAGCAGTACTTC. The rearrangement links TRBV28 to TRBJ2-5; 9 nucleotides match TRBD1. The assigned J gene may be wrong: the sequence end matches TRBJ2-7 better. Germline V lookup: CDR1 MDHEN, CDR2 SYDVKM. The CDR3 runs 16 residues.